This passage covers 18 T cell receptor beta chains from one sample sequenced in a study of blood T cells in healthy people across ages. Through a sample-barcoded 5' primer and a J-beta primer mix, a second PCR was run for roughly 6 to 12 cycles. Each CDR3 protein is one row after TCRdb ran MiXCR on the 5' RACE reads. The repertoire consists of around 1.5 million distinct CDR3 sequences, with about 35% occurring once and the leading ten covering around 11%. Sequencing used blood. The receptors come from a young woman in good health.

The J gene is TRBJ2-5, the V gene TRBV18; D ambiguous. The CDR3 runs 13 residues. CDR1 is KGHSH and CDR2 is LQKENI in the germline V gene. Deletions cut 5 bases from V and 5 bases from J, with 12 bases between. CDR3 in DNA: TGTGCCAGCTCAATGGTCCAAGAGGAGACCCAGTACTTC. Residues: CASSMVQEETQYF.

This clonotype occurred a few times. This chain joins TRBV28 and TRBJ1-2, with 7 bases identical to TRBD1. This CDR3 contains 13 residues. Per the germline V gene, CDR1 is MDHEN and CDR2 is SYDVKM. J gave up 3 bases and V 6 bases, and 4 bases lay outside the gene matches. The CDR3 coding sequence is TGTGCCAGCAGGACAGGGTTCGACTATGGCTACACCTTC. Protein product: CASRTGFDYGYTF.

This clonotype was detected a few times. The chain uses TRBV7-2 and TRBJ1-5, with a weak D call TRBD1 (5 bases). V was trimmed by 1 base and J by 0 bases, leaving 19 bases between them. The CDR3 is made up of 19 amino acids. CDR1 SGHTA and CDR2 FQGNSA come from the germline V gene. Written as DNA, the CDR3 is TGTGCCAGCAGCTTAGTTCCCCTAGGTCAGGGCTTTAGCAATCAGCCCCAGCATTTT. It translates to CASSLVPLGQGFSNQPQHF.

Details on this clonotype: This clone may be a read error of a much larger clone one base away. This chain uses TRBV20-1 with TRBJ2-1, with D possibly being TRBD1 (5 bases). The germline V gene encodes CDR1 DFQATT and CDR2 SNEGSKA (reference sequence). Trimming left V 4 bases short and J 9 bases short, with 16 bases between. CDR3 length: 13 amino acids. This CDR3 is CSATPDGATEQFF. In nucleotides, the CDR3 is TGCAGTGCTACCCCCGATGGGGCGACTGAGCAGTTCTTC.

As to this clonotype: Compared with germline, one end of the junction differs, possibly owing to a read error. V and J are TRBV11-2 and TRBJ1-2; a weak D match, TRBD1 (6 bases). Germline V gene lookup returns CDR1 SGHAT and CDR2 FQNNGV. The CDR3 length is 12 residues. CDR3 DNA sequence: TGTGCCAACAGCCGAGGGGGCTATGGCTACACCTTC. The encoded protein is CANSRGGYGYTF.

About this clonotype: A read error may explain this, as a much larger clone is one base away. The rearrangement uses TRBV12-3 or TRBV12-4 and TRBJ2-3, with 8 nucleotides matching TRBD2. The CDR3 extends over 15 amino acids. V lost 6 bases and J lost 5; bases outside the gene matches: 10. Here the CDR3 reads CASSSPGGGIDTQYF. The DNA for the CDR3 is TGTGCCAGCAGCAGCCCTGGCGGGGGGATAGATACGCAGTATTTT.

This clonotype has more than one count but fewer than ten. DNA for the CDR3: TGTGCCATCAGTGACTATCGACAGGGAGCAACTAATGAAAAACTGTTTTTT. This encodes CAISDYRQGATNEKLFF. The chain has TRBV10-3 and TRBJ1-4; TRBD1 matches at 7 bases. In germline, CDR1 is ENHRY, CDR2 SYGVKD. CDR3 length equals 17 residues. The V segment lost 3 bases and the J segment 0 bases; nucleotides outside the gene matches: 7.

CDR3 sequence reads: CATDLSSYEQYF. CDR3 bases: TGTGCCACTGATCTAAGCTCCTACGAGCAGTACTTC. V usage is TRBV6-1 and J usage is TRBJ2-7; D is unresolved. The V end was cut by 10 bases, the J end by 0 bases, with 10 bases between. CDR3 length: 12 residues. Germline V lookup: CDR1 MNHNS, CDR2 SASEGT.

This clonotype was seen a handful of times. CDR3 sequence: CSATPGVLYEQYF. The CDR3 DNA is TGCAGTGCTACCCCGGGAGTTTTGTACGAGCAGTACTTC. V gene TRBV20-1 combines with J gene TRBJ2-7; possible D gene TRBD2, 6 bases. V lost 4 bases, J lost 4 bases, and 14 bases lay in between. CDR3 length: 13 amino acids. Germline V gene lookup returns CDR1 DFQATT and CDR2 SNEGSKA (reference sequence).

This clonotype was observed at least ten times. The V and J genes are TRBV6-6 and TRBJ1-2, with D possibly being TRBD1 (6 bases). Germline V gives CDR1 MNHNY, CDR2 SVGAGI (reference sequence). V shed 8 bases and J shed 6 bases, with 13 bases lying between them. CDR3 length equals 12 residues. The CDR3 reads CASLRGGDGYTF. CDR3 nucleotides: TGTGCCAGCTTACGGGGGGGCGATGGCTACACCTTC.

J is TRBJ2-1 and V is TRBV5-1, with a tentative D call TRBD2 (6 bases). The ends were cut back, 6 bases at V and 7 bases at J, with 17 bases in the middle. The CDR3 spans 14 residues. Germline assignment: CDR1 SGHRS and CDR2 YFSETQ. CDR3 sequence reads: CASKIVGGVNEQFF. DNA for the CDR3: TGCGCCAGCAAAATAGTGGGGGGAGTTAATGAGCAGTTCTTC.

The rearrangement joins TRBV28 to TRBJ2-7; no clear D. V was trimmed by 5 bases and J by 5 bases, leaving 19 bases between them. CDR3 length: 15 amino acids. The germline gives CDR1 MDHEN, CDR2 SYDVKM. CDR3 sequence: CASSPRVPTLDEQYF. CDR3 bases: TGTGCCAGCAGTCCTAGGGTTCCTACCCTCGACGAGCAGTACTTC.

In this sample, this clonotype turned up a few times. CDR3 sequence (DNA): TGCGCCAGCGGGTACAACAATCAGCCCCAGCATTTT. Translating it yields CASGYNNQPQHF. V gene TRBV4-1 combines with J gene TRBJ1-5; D is undetermined. The CDR3 is 12 residues long. Germline V gene sequence: CDR1 MGHRA, CDR2 YSYEKL. V lost 8 bases and J lost 3, with 8 bases in between.

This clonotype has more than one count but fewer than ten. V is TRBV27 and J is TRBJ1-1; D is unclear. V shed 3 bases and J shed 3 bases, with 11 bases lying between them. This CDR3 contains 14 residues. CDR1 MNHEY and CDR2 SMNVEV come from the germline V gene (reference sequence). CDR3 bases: TGTGCCAGCAGTTTGGTGAGGCGAGACACTGAAGCTTTCTTT. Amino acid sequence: CASSLVRRDTEAFF.

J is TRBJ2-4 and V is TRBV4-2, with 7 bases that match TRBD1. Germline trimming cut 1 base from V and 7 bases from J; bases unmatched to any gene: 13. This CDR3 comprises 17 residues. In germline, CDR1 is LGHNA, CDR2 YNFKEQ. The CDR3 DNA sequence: TGTGCCAGCAGCCAAGTTCAGGGGGTGACGGCAAGGAACATTCAGTACTTC. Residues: CASSQVQGVTARNIQYF.

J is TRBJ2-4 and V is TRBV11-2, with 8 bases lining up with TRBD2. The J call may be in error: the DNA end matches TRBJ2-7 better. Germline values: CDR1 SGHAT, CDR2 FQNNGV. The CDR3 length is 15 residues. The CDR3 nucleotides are TGTGCCAGCAGCTTAGGGCGGTCTAGCGGGTACGAGCAGTACTTC. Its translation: CASSLGRSSGYEQYF.

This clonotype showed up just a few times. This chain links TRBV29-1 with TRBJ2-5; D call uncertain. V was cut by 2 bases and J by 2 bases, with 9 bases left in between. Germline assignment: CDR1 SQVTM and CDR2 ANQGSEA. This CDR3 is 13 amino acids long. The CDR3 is CSVERKPQETQYF. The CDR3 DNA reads TGCAGCGTTGAACGCAAGCCTCAAGAGACCCAGTACTTC. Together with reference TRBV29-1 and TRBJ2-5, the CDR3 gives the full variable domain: SAVISQKPSRDICQRGTSLTIQCQVDSQVTMMFWYRQQPGQSLTLIATANQGSEATYESGFVIDKFPISRPNLTFSTLTVSNMSPEDSSIYLCSVERKPQETQYFGPGTRLLVL.

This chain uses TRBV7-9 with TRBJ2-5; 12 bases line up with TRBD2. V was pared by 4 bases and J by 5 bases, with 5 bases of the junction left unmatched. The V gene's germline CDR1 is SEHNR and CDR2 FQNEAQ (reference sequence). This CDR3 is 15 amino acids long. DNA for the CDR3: TGTGCCAGCAGCTCTAGCGGGAGGGCGAGGGAGACCCAGTACTTC. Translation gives CASSSSGRARETQYF.